This T cell receptor (beta chain) was found in a study of PD-1 blockade in classical Hodgkin lymphoma. After removal of 3 bases from V and 4 bases from J, the junction contained 4 bases not matched to a gene. CDR3 length: 15 amino acids. Germline lookup yields CDR1 LNHDA and CDR2 SQIVND (reference sequence). As to time point: cycle 4 day 1 (C4D1), after five to seven weeks of nivolumab. Each and every patient relapsed after autologous stem cell transplantation, and patients got differing brentuximab vedotin exposure. The table came from immunoSEQ multiplex PCR; TCRdb's copy has only in-frame clones and leaves some out. The sample consists of over 85,000 clones, 85% to 95% of them appearing once.

The receptor's source is a human donor with classical Hodgkin lymphoma. The chain recombines TRBV19 with TRBJ2-5; 11 nucleotides align to TRBD2. Sequencing was performed on peripheral blood mononuclear cells (PBMCs), taken before the fourth cycle of nivolumab. The CDR3 spells CASSISGRAGETQYF. In DNA, the CDR3 is TGTGCCAGTAGTATTAGCGGGAGGGCCGGAGAGACCCAGTACTTC.